The 21 T cell receptor beta chains below were found in one sample sequenced in a study of human T cells and chemical hapten exposure (dated by TCRdb to the early 2020s). The library was made by RACE. The run used a NextSeq 500. TCRdb ran its own pipeline on the public reads, namely fastp trimming at Q25 and MiXCR clone calling, and kept in-frame beta chains. Under each unique CDR3 protein, matching rows form one entry showing the most common genes and DNA. The sample table lists 380,000 or so distinct CDR3 sequences, approximately 5% of them with a count of one. The top ten clonotypes cover around 8.6% of the sample. The time point tag for this specimen amounts to: pre-sensitization, week 0. What the treatment or condition label conveys for this sample: therapeutic diphenylcyclopropenone sensitization with weekly scalp DPC. The material was whole blood, obtained in connection with sensitization to the hapten diphenylcyclopropenone (DPC). The receptors stem from a woman between 18 and 30 years old with alopecia areata. Some clones in this sample may be carry-over from other donors' samples.

This clonotype was observed a few times. The gene calls are TRBV15 and TRBJ2-1, with D possibly matching TRBD2 (5 bases). Germline V gives CDR1 LNHNV, CDR2 YYDKDF (reference sequence). This CDR3 has 17 residues. Trimming took 0 bases from V and 2 from J, leaving 14 bases between them. CDR3 protein: CATSRDAGTGPYNEQFF. The CDR3 DNA reads TGTGCCACCAGCAGAGATGCGGGTACCGGACCCTACAATGAGCAGTTCTTC.

In its sample, this clonotype was seen a few times. V is TRBV12-3 or TRBV12-4 and J is TRBJ2-2; 9 nucleotides match TRBD1. This CDR3 spans 14 amino acids. V was pared by 6 bases and J by 6 bases, with 5 bases of the junction left unmatched. The CDR3 is CASRVGQGPGELFF. The DNA for the CDR3 is TGTGCCAGCAGGGTGGGACAGGGTCCCGGGGAGCTGTTTTTT.

A few counts support this clonotype. The chain uses TRBV7-2 and TRBJ2-3; 7 bases fit TRBD2. The germline V gene has CDR1 SGHTA and CDR2 FQGNSA. The V and J ends lost 5 bases and 4 bases, in that order; junction bases with no gene match: 0. The CDR3 contains 12 residues. The chain's CDR3 is CASSGLADTQYF. Written as DNA, the CDR3 is TGTGCCAGCAGCGGACTAGCAGATACGCAGTATTTT.

This chain links TRBV20-1 with TRBJ2-4; 8 bases agree with TRBD2. Germline CDR1 is DFQATT and CDR2 is SNEGSKA (reference sequence). CDR3 length: 14 residues. Trimming at V came to 6 bases and at J to 3 bases, leaving 7 bases not matched to a gene. CDR3 amino acids: CSAAGGADKNIQYF. CDR3 nucleotide sequence: TGCAGTGCCGCGGGGGGCGCGGACAAAAACATTCAGTACTTC.

There are a few counts of this clonotype. The V and J genes are TRBV6-2 or TRBV6-3 and TRBJ1-5, with D possibly being TRBD1 (6 bases). The CDR3 loop spans 16 amino acids. Germline V gene sequence: CDR1 MNHEY, CDR2 SVGEGT. V lost 2 bases and J lost 0, with 11 bases in between. The DNA for the CDR3 is TGTGCCAGCAGTTACGGACAGCCCTATAGCAATCAGCCCCAGCATTTT. Amino acids: CASSYGQPYSNQPQHF.

The chain employs TRBV2 and TRBJ2-2; maybe TRBD1 (5 bases). Trimming took 6 bases from V and 4 from J, leaving 15 bases between them. The germline V gene has CDR1 SNHLY and CDR2 FYNNEI. The CDR3 is made up of 15 amino acids. CDR3 in amino acids: CASRPGQGFTGELFF. In DNA form, the CDR3 reads TGTGCCAGCAGACCCGGTCAGGGTTTCACCGGGGAGCTGTTTTTT.

This clonotype showed up just a few times. The chain uses TRBV5-1 and TRBJ2-3; the D gene could be TRBD1 or TRBD2 (5 bases each). The CDR3 totals 15 residues. Deletions cut 5 bases from V and 2 bases from J, with 15 bases between. The germline CDR1 and CDR2 sequences are SGHRS and YFSETQ. CDR3 loop: CASSRRMGDTDTQYF. The CDR3 nucleotides read TGCGCCAGCAGTCGTCGTATGGGGGACACAGATACGCAGTATTTT.

This clonotype has at least ten counts. The chain combines TRBV12-3 or TRBV12-4 with TRBJ1-1; unclear D gene. The length of the CDR3 is 13 residues. Trimming stripped 6 bases from V and 0 bases from J, with 8 bases between. The CDR3 sequence is CASRKSMNTEAFF. The CDR3 DNA follows: TGTGCCAGCAGGAAAAGCATGAACACTGAAGCTTTCTTT.

The sample holds many counts of this clonotype. This chain links TRBV21-1 with TRBJ2-7; the table's D call TRBD2 went unverified against the DNA. TRBV21-1 is a pseudogene segment. The CDR3 extends over 14 amino acids. CDR3 DNA sequence: TGTGCCAGCAGCAGCCCATCCTCCAGCAACGAGCAGTACTTC. Its protein is CASSSPSSSNEQYF.

Many counts were recorded for this clonotype. The chain has TRBV6-2 or TRBV6-3 and TRBJ2-2; no clear D. Trimming shortened V by 6 bases and J by 4 bases, and 6 bases separated the two germline ends. Per germline, CDR1 MNHEY and CDR2 SVGEGT. The CDR3 is 12 amino acids. CDR3 nucleotides: TGTGCCAGCAGGGAACTCACCGGGGAGCTGTTTTTT. This sequence encodes CASRELTGELFF.

This clonotype was seen a handful of times. The rearrangement links TRBV20-1 to TRBJ2-5; D call uncertain. CDR1 DFQATT and CDR2 SNEGSKA come from the germline V gene (reference sequence). This CDR3 comprises 11 residues. The germline V and J ends were trimmed by 3 bases and 4 bases, with 6 bases remaining between them. In DNA, the CDR3 is TGCAGTGCTAGTGGGGTAGAGACCCAGTACTTC. Protein sequence: CSASGVETQYF.

At least ten counts were recorded for this clonotype. The rearrangement uses TRBV5-1 and TRBJ1-6; D gene ambiguous. The CDR3 extends over 13 amino acids. The V end was cut by 10 bases, the J end by 9 bases, with 17 bases between. Germline-derived CDR1 and CDR2 are SGHRS and YFSETQ. CDR3 sequence reads: CALQPRSTSPLHF. The CDR3 DNA reads TGCGCCCTTCAACCTAGAAGTACTTCACCCCTCCACTTT.

This chain connects TRBV25-1 to TRBJ2-7, with a tentative D call TRBD1 (7 bases). CDR3 length: 16 residues. Germline V gene sequence: CDR1 MGHDK, CDR2 SYGVNS. V dropped 0 bases and J dropped 0 bases, with 12 bases sitting between them. The CDR3: CASSEYGRDSSYEQYF. The CDR3 DNA reads TGTGCCAGCAGTGAATATGGGCGGGACAGCTCCTACGAGCAGTACTTC.

This clonotype was picked up many times. The V call is TRBV15, the J call TRBJ2-3, with TRBD2 identical over 9 bases. Trimming cost V 7 bases and J 6 bases; bases outside gene matches: 11. There are 15 residues in the CDR3. CDR1 LNHNV and CDR2 YYDKDF come from the germline V gene (reference sequence). The CDR3 region has the DNA TGTGCCACCACCCTGAGGGCGGGGGGGCCTGATACGCAGTATTTT. Its translation: CATTLRAGGPDTQYF.

This clonotype has just a few counts. The chain couples TRBV18 to TRBJ1-1; 7 nucleotides agree with TRBD1. CDR3 length: 16 residues. Losses at the gene ends were 4 bases for V and 1 base for J; bases not matched to a gene: 9. Germline CDR1 KGHSH, CDR2 LQKENI. The CDR3 bases are TGTGCCAGCTCACGCTTAACAGGGGCCCAGAACACTGAAGCTTTCTTT. Translating gives CASSRLTGAQNTEAFF. The full variable domain, its missing parts supplied by reference TRBV18 and TRBJ1-1, is NAGVMQNPRHLVRRRGQEARLRCSPMKGHSHVYWYRQLPEEGLKFMVYLQKENIIDESGMPKERFSAEFPKEGPSILRIQQVVRGDSAAYFCASSRLTGAQNTEAFFGQGTRLTVV.

This chain uses TRBV7-2 with TRBJ1-5; 8 bases map to TRBD1. CDR1 SGHTA and CDR2 FQGNSA come from the germline V gene. J was trimmed by 2 bases and V by 7 bases; bases with no gene match: 4. This CDR3 is 14 amino acids long. This CDR3 reads CASTADRGNQPQHF. The CDR3, as DNA: TGTGCCAGCACCGCGGACAGGGGCAATCAGCCCCAGCATTTT.

This clonotype was seen many times. The rearrangement links TRBV18 to TRBJ2-1; D may correspond to TRBD1 or TRBD2 (5 bases each). The CDR3 runs to 17 residues. Germline CDR1 KGHSH, CDR2 LQKENI. V gave up 3 bases and J gave up 2 bases, with 17 bases separating them. The CDR3 sequence is CASSPNTGMGPYNEQFF. The CDR3 nucleotides are TGTGCCAGCTCACCGAACACGGGAATGGGGCCCTACAATGAGCAGTTCTTC.

This clonotype was counted only a few times. The genes are TRBV7-9 and TRBJ1-4; D not resolved. There are 15 residues in the CDR3. The V gene lost 6 bases and the J gene lost 3 bases, with 14 bases spanning the gap. Germline-derived CDR1 and CDR2 are SEHNR and FQNEAQ (reference sequence). This CDR3 is CASRSDGLANEKLFF. As DNA, the CDR3 is TGTGCCAGCAGGTCAGACGGGTTGGCTAATGAAAAACTGTTTTTT. The whole variable domain, filled in from reference TRBV7-9 and TRBJ1-4, reads DTGVSQNPRHKITKRGQNVTFRCDPISEHNRLYWYRQTLGQGPEFLTYFQNEAQLEKSRLLSDRFSAERPKGSFSTLEIQRTEQGDSAMYLCASRSDGLANEKLFFGSGTQLSVL.

This clonotype was seen ten or more times. V and J are TRBV2 and TRBJ2-7; 7 bases agree with TRBD1. CDR3 length: 13 residues. Looked up from germline, CDR1 is SNHLY and CDR2 is FYNNEI. Unmatched junction bases numbered 8, after V lost 6 bases and J lost 6 bases. The chain's CDR3 is CASSGLGGSEQYF. Here the CDR3 DNA reads TGTGCCAGCAGCGGGTTAGGGGGCAGCGAGCAGTACTTC.

The table lists this clonotype with many counts. The rearrangement links TRBV5-1 to TRBJ1-1; unclear D gene. Germline V gene sequence: CDR1 SGHRS, CDR2 YFSETQ. Trimming took 0 bases from V and 1 from J, leaving 10 bases between them. The CDR3 contains 15 residues. CDR3 bases: TGCGCCAGCAGCTTGGGACCTTTTAGGAACACTGAAGCTTTCTTT. This sequence encodes CASSLGPFRNTEAFF.

CDR3 in amino acids: CASSQNFGGQETQYF. CDR3 in DNA: TGCGCCAGCAGCCAGAACTTTGGGGGACAAGAGACCCAGTACTTC. The chain uses TRBV4-3 and TRBJ2-5; D may correspond to TRBD1 or TRBD2 (5 bases each). The V and J ends lost 3 bases and 2 bases respectively, with 13 bases between them. Germline values: CDR1 LGHNA, CDR2 YSLEER. This CDR3 has 15 amino acids.